This T cell receptor beta chain was observed in a study of cytomegalovirus exposure and HLA in healthy donors. Study-wide results and limits: Available immune exposure information was restricted to CMV serostatus only.

Remarks on this clone: The antigen remains unidentified.

Use of 60 Vbeta and 13 Jbeta primers characterized the PCR. Here immunoSEQ multiplex PCR was the method, and the copy in TCRdb shows in-frame clones only, minus some. The top ten clones hold roughly 1% of a sample with around 140,000 clones, 70% to 80% of them seen once. The CDR3 extends over 17 amino acids. The V segment lost 4 bases and the J segment 7 bases; nucleotides outside the gene matches: 13. Looked up from germline, CDR1 is LGHNA and CDR2 is YNFKEQ. This clonotype was obtained from a woman aged 60-75 years in good health and CMV-seronegative. Sequenced material: PBMCs. The gene calls are TRBV4-2 and TRBJ1-2; 12 bases fit TRBD1. CDR3 protein: CASSREGGTGGASGYTF. The CDR3 bases are TGTGCCAGCAGCCGGGAGGGTGGGACAGGGGGCGCCAGTGGCTACACCTTC.